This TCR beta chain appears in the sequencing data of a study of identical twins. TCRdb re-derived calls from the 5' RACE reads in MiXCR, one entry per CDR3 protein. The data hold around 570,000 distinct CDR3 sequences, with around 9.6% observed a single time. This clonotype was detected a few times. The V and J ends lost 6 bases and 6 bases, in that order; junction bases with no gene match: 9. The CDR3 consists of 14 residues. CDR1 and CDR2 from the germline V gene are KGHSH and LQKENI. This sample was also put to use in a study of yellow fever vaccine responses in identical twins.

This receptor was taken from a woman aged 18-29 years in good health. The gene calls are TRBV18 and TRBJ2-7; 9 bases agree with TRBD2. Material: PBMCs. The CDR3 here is CASSGAGGPGEQYF. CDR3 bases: TGTGCCAGCTCCGGGGCGGGAGGGCCAGGCGAGCAGTACTTC.